The next 26 T cell receptor beta chains were all read from a single sample in a study of shared clonotypes between healthy human individuals (dated by TCRdb to 2020 to 2022). Library method: the immunoSEQ multiplex PCR assay. The clones in this table, taken by TCRdb from immuneACCESS, are in-frame only. Not every clone is retained; where verified, under half of the shortfall comes from an unresolved V gene, and the cause of the rest is unknown. This sample is represented by about 490,000 clones; about 80% of them were singletons. The leading ten clones occupy over 9.5% of the sample. Sequences were obtained from PBMCs. The receptors were gathered from a woman aged 40 to 55 in good health. Some clones in this sample may be carry-over from other donors' samples.

The DNA of the CDR3 is TGCGCCAGCAGCTTGGGGCTGCTAGCCGGGGAGCTGTTTTTT. Residues: CASSLGLLAGELFF. This chain joins TRBV5-1 and TRBJ2-2; no reliable D call. Trimming pared 0 bases from V and 6 bases from J, leaving 9 bases between. Germline CDR1 and CDR2: SGHRS and YFSETQ. The CDR3 contains 14 residues.

This chain uses TRBV11-2 with TRBJ2-3, with 9 bases identical to TRBD2. The CDR3 totals 15 residues. V gave up 1 base and J gave up 7 bases; unmatched junction bases: 6. Germline assignment: CDR1 SGHAT and CDR2 FQNNGV. The CDR3 loop reads CASSLVGGRVNTQYF. The CDR3 nucleotides are TGTGCCAGCAGCTTAGTGGGCGGGAGGGTAAATACGCAGTATTTT. The variable domain in full, completed from reference TRBV11-2 and TRBJ2-3, reads EAGVAQSPRYKIIEKRQSVAFWCNPISGHATLYWYQQILGQGPKLLIQFQNNGVVDDSQLPKDRFSAERLKGVDSTLKIQPAKLEDSAVYLCASSLVGGRVNTQYFGPGTRLTVL.

The chain couples TRBV7-2 to TRBJ2-1; 7 nucleotides align to TRBD2. The CDR3 sequence is 11 residues long. The germline CDR1 and CDR2 sequences are SGHTA and FQGNSA. V was pared by 1 base and J by 15 bases, with 3 bases of the junction left unmatched. The CDR3: CASSLEGRAFF. The CDR3 DNA reads TGTGCCAGCAGCTTAGAAGGGAGGGCGTTCTTC.

CDR3 protein: CASSSGTSGRMEETQYF. The CDR3 bases are TGCGCCAGCAGCTCCGGGACTAGCGGGAGAATGGAGGAGACCCAGTACTTC. The rearrangement uses TRBV5-1 and TRBJ2-5; TRBD2 matches at 14 bases. J gave up 5 bases and V 3 bases, and 9 bases lay outside the gene matches. CDR1 SGHRS and CDR2 YFSETQ come from the germline V gene. This CDR3 spans 17 amino acids.

This rearrangement joins TRBV15 to TRBJ2-3, with 7 positions matching TRBD2. The junction had 14 bases not matched to a gene; V was cut back by 6 bases and J by 5 bases. The germline V gene encodes CDR1 LNHNV and CDR2 YYDKDF (reference sequence). CDR3 length: 16 amino acids. The CDR3 loop reads CATRSGRGGPRDTQYF. CDR3 coding DNA: TGTGCCACCAGATCCGGCCGGGGAGGGCCGAGAGATACGCAGTATTTT.

This chain links TRBV27 with TRBJ1-4; D might be TRBD1 (6 bases). V shed 2 bases and J shed 8 bases, with 9 bases lying between them. CDR3 length equals 13 residues. Germline V gene data show CDR1 as MNHEY and CDR2 as SMNVEV (reference sequence). Here the CDR3 reads CASSLNRVEKLFF. The CDR3, as DNA: TGTGCCAGCAGTTTAAACAGGGTCGAAAAACTGTTTTTT.

The chain links TRBV15 to TRBJ1-5; D gene unclear. The germline V gene has CDR1 LNHNV and CDR2 YYDKDF (reference sequence). Trimming pared 3 bases from V and 6 bases from J, leaving 18 bases between. The length of the CDR3 is 16 residues. CDR3 amino acids: CATSSVGRAGIQPQHF. The CDR3 DNA reads as TGTGCCACCAGCAGTGTGGGTCGGGCAGGAATTCAGCCCCAGCATTTT.

The chain uses TRBV7-9 and TRBJ1-3; D is unresolved. The germline V and J ends were trimmed by 5 bases and 0 bases, with 17 bases remaining between them. This CDR3 has 17 residues. The germline V gene encodes CDR1 SEHNR and CDR2 FQNEAQ (reference sequence). In DNA, the CDR3 is TGTGCCAGCAGCCCCCCGGGGTGGGTCAGCTCTGGAAACACCATATATTTT. Protein sequence: CASSPPGWVSSGNTIYF. Using reference TRBV7-9 and TRBJ1-3 for the parts outside the CDR3, the full variable domain is DTGVSQNPRHKITKRGQNVTFRCDPISEHNRLYWYRQTLGQGPEFLTYFQNEAQLEKSRLLSDRFSAERPKGSFSTLEIQRTEQGDSAMYLCASSPPGWVSSGNTIYFGEGSWLTVV.

This clone appeared a single time. The rearrangement joins TRBV7-9 to TRBJ2-1, with 10 bases aligning to TRBD2. The J segment lost 4 bases and the V segment lost 3 bases, leaving 15 bases of the junction unmatched. Germline CDR1 is SEHNR and CDR2 is FQNEAQ (reference sequence). The CDR3 extends over 19 amino acids. CDR3 DNA sequence: TGTGCCAGCAGCTTTACTAGCGGGACCGGAGCGGGGGGTTACAATGAGCAGTTCTTC. This codes for CASSFTSGTGAGGYNEQFF. Filled out from reference TRBV7-9 and TRBJ2-1, the complete variable domain reads DTGVSQNPRHKITKRGQNVTFRCDPISEHNRLYWYRQTLGQGPEFLTYFQNEAQLEKSRLLSDRFSAERPKGSFSTLEIQRTEQGDSAMYLCASSFTSGTGAGGYNEQFFGPGTRLTVL.

J is TRBJ2-3 and V is TRBV6-4; the D is unclear. The CDR3 runs to 15 residues. Trimming took 4 bases from V and 0 from J, leaving 11 bases between them. Germline V gives CDR1 MRHNA, CDR2 SNTAGT. In DNA, the CDR3 is TGTGCCAGCAGTGTTGTCGGCGGAAGCACAGATACGCAGTATTTT. It specifies CASSVVGGSTDTQYF.

V and J are TRBV4-2 and TRBJ2-7; maybe TRBD2 (6 bases). Germline-derived CDR1 and CDR2 are LGHNA and YNFKEQ. V was clipped by 4 bases and J by 2 bases, with 15 bases between them. The CDR3 runs to 15 residues. The CDR3 is CASSPRDFRTYEQYF. Here the CDR3 DNA reads TGTGCCAGCAGCCCCAGGGACTTTAGGACCTACGAGCAGTACTTC.

The V and J genes are TRBV18 and TRBJ2-1, with TRBD1 matching 9 bases. The CDR3 spans 16 residues. Germline V gene lookup returns CDR1 KGHSH and CDR2 LQKENI. V gave up 3 bases and J gave up 8 bases; unmatched junction bases: 11. The CDR3 reads CASSPVVGQGPDEQFF. CDR3 bases: TGTGCCAGCTCACCGGTTGTAGGACAGGGGCCGGATGAGCAGTTCTTC.

The chain combines TRBV15 with TRBJ2-3; D is unresolved. The CDR3 has 14 amino acids. In germline, CDR1 is LNHNV, CDR2 YYDKDF (reference sequence). V lost 5 bases and J lost 10, with 19 bases in between. This CDR3 is CATSSSRPTKAQYF. The CDR3, as DNA: TGTGCCACCAGCTCCAGTCGTCCAACGAAGGCGCAGTATTTT.

V gene TRBV7-2 combines with J gene TRBJ2-2, with a weak D call TRBD2 (5 bases). This CDR3 contains 15 residues. Trimming shortened V by 5 bases and J by 5 bases, and 15 bases separated the two germline ends. CDR1 is SGHTA and CDR2 is FQGNSA in the germline V gene. This CDR3 reads CASSPRIGETGELFF. The CDR3 DNA sequence: TGTGCCAGCAGCCCCCGGATCGGGGAGACCGGGGAGCTGTTTTTT.

The rearrangement links TRBV10-2 to TRBJ2-7; no clear D gene. Trimming pared 3 bases from V and 4 bases from J, leaving 13 bases between. Germline lookup yields CDR1 WSHSY and CDR2 SAAADI. The CDR3 runs 14 residues. CDR3 region: CASSEGLGQYEQYF. CDR3 DNA sequence: TGCGCCAGCAGTGAAGGGCTGGGCCAATACGAGCAGTACTTC.

This clone was counted a few times. This chain uses TRBV20-1 with TRBJ2-7, with 7 bases lining up with TRBD2. Germline V gene sequence: CDR1 DFQATT, CDR2 SNEGSKA (reference sequence). The CDR3 spans 11 residues. The CDR3 reads CSSAGTYEQYF. In nucleotides, the CDR3 is TGCAGCTCAGCGGGAACCTACGAGCAGTACTTC.

The genes are TRBV18 and TRBJ1-5, with 12 bases matching TRBD1. The CDR3 length is 16 residues. From germline, CDR1 is KGHSH and CDR2 LQKENI. J lost 5 bases, V lost 2 bases, and 4 bases had no gene match. The CDR3, as DNA: TGTGCCAGCTCACCAGGGACAGGGGGCTCTGATCAGCCCCAGCATTTT. Its translation is CASSPGTGGSDQPQHF. Drawing the rest from reference TRBV18 and TRBJ1-5, the complete variable domain is NAGVMQNPRHLVRRRGQEARLRCSPMKGHSHVYWYRQLPEEGLKFMVYLQKENIIDESGMPKERFSAEFPKEGPSILRIQQVVRGDSAAYFCASSPGTGGSDQPQHFGDGTRLSIL.

This CDR3 is CASSRGMNTEAFF. The CDR3 DNA is TGCGCCAGCAGCAGGGGGATGAACACTGAAGCTTTCTTT. The chain couples TRBV10-1 to TRBJ1-1, with 7 bases lining up with TRBD1. The CDR3 has 13 residues. The V gene's germline CDR1 is WNHNN and CDR2 SYGVQD (reference sequence). V gave up 6 bases and J gave up 0 bases; unmatched junction bases: 1.

The V gene is TRBV4-2, the J gene TRBJ2-7; unclear D gene. Germline V gene sequence: CDR1 LGHNA, CDR2 YNFKEQ. The CDR3 spans 16 residues. Trimming took 0 bases from V and 2 from J, leaving 14 bases between them. CDR3 DNA sequence: TGTGCCAGCAGCCAAGATATGACAAAAGGTCCCTACGAGCAGTACTTC. It yields the protein CASSQDMTKGPYEQYF.

This chain uses TRBV28 with TRBJ2-7; D call uncertain. In germline, CDR1 is MDHEN, CDR2 SYDVKM. The V end lost 2 bases, the J end lost 0 bases, and 11 bases lay between the germline ends. The CDR3 totals 15 residues. The CDR3 sequence is CASSLGPSSSYEQYF. Here the CDR3 DNA reads TGTGCCAGCAGTTTAGGTCCCTCTAGCTCCTACGAGCAGTACTTC.

About this clone: A much larger clone lies one base from this, so it may be a read error. The chain recombines TRBV28 with TRBJ1-2; no firm D call. CDR1 and CDR2 (germline): MDHEN, SYDVKM. This CDR3 is 14 amino acids long. CDR3: CVSNWAALNYGYTF. The CDR3 DNA reads TGTGTCAGCAACTGGGCGGCACTTAACTATGGCTACACCTTC.

The genes are TRBV7-9 and TRBJ2-7, with D hard to call. The ends were cut back, 8 bases at V and 3 bases at J, with 14 bases in the middle. Per germline, CDR1 SEHNR and CDR2 FQNEAQ (reference sequence). This CDR3 is built from 13 residues. The DNA of the CDR3 is TGTGCCAGCTCTAGAAGTCTGAGCTACGAGCAGTACTTC. This codes for CASSRSLSYEQYF.

This chain joins TRBV6-6 and TRBJ1-1; possibly TRBD1 for D (5 bases). Germline V gene sequence: CDR1 MNHNY, CDR2 SVGAGI (reference sequence). Trimming took 7 bases from V and 6 from J, leaving 24 bases between them. The CDR3 loop spans 16 amino acids. The CDR3 nucleotides read TGTGCCAGCACTAGTGTTTGGGCCGGGGGGGAAGCTGAAGCTTTCTTT. As protein: CASTSVWAGGEAEAFF.

The genes are TRBV7-3 and TRBJ2-5, with no clear D. V lost 1 base to trimming and J lost 4 bases, with 7 bases between them. The CDR3 covers 13 residues. Germline V gives CDR1 SGHTA, CDR2 FQGTGA. CDR3 DNA: TGTGCCAGCAGCTTAAGTTCGTCAGAGACCCAGTACTTC. Protein sequence: CASSLSSSETQYF. Filled out from reference TRBV7-3 and TRBJ2-5, the complete variable domain reads GAGVSQTPSNKVTEKGKYVELRCDPISGHTALYWYRQSLGQGPEFLIYFQGTGAADDSGLPNDRFFAVRPEGSVSTLKIQRTERGDSAVYLCASSLSSSETQYFGPGTRLLVL.

In regard to this clone: A much larger clone lies one base from this, so it may be a read error. The chain joins TRBV30 to TRBJ2-2; TRBD2 agrees at 8 bases. The CDR3 has 20 amino acids. V trimming: 4 bases; J trimming: 1 base; junction bases outside the gene matches: 20. Per the germline V gene, CDR1 is GTSNPN and CDR2 is SVGIG (reference sequence). The DNA for the CDR3 is TGTGCCTGGACCATGCGGGGGGAACTAGCGGAGCCGCTGAACACCGGGGAGCTGTTTTTT. Translated, it gives CAWTMRGELAEPLNTGELFF.

This chain joins TRBV28 and TRBJ2-3; TRBD2 might be the D (5 bases). The V gene's germline CDR1 is MDHEN and CDR2 SYDVKM. The CDR3 loop spans 13 amino acids. The V and J ends lost 8 bases and 3 bases respectively, with 12 bases between them. The CDR3 DNA follows: TGTGCCAGCGCTTGGTCGGGGACAGATACGCAGTATTTT. Protein product: CASAWSGTDTQYF.